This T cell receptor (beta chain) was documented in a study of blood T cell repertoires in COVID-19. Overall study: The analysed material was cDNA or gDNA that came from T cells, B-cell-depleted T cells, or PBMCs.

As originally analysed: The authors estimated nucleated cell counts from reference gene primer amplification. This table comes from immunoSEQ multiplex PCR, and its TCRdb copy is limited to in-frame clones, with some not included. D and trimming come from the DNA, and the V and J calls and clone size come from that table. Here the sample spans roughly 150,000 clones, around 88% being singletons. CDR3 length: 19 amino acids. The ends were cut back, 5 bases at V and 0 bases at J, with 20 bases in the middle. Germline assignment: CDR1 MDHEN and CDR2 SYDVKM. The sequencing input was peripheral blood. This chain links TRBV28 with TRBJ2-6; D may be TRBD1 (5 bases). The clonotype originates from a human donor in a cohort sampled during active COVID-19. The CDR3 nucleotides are TGTGCCAGCAGTCCTTTCCGGACAAACTACAGCTCTGGGGCCAACGTCCTGACTTTC. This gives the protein CASSPFRTNYSSGANVLTF.